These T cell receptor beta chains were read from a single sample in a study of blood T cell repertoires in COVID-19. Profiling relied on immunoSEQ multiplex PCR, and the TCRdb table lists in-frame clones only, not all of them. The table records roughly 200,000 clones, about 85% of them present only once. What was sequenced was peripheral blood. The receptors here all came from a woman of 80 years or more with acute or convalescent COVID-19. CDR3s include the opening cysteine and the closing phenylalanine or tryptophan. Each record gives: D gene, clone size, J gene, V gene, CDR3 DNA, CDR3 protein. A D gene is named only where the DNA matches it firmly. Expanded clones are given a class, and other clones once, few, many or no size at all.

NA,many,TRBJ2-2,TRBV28,TGTGCCAGCAGTTTTCAAGGGGAAACCGGGGAGCTGTTTTTT,CASSFQGETGELFF
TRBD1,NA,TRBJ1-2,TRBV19,TGTGCCAGTAGTATAGAACCGGGACAGTATGGCTACACCTTC,CASSIEPGQYGYTF
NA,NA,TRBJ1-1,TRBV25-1,TGTGCCAGCAAGGGGGGGACAGAAGCTTTCTTT,CASKGGTEAFF
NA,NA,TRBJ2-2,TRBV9,TGTGCCAGCAGCATATATATCGCCGGCGGGGAGCTGTTTTTT,CASSIYIAGGELFF
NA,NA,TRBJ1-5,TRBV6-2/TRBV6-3,TGTGCCAGCAGTTGGTGGGGAAGCGGGCCCCAGCATTTT,CASSWWGSGPQHF
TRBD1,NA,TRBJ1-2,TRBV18,TGTGCCAGCTCACCGGGACAGTCAAATGGCTACACCTTC,CASSPGQSNGYTF
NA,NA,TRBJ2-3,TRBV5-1,TGCGCCAGCAGCCTTAGCGGCGCTAGCACAGATACGCAGTATTTT,CASSLSGASTDTQYF
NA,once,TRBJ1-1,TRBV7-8,TGTGCCAGCAGCTTCGACCCCCTCCAGGCACAGAACACTGAAGCTTTCTTT,CASSFDPLQAQNTEAFF
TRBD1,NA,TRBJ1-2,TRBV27,TGTGCCACCAGAGGGACAGGGGTCTCGGGTGGCTACACCTTC,CATRGTGVSGGYTF
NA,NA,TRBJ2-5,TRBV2,TGTGCCAGCAGTGAAGCGGCAGGGAGGTCAGAGACCCAGTACTTC,CASSEAAGRSETQYF
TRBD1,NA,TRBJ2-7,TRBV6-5,TGTGCCAGCAGTCGAACCGGGACAGGGGTCTACGAGCAGTACTTC,CASSRTGTGVYEQYF
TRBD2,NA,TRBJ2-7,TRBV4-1,TGCGCCAGCAGCCGGGGGGGATGGGGTGGACCTTACGAGCAGTACTTC,CASSRGGWGGPYEQYF
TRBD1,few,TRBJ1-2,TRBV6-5,TGTGCCAGCAACCAAGACAGGGCGGGATATGGCTACACCTTC,CASNQDRAGYGYTF
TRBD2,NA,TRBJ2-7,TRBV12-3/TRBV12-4,TGTGCCAGCAGTATAGCGGGGCCGTCCGAGCAGTACTTC,CASSIAGPSEQYF
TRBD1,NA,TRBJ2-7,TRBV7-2,TGTGCCAGCAGCTACGCGACCTCTATGCCGGGACAGGGGGCCTACGAGCAGTACTTC,CASSYATSMPGQGAYEQYF
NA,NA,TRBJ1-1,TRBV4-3,TGCGCCAGCAGCCATCCAGACAGGAACACTGAAGCTTTCTTT,CASSHPDRNTEAFF
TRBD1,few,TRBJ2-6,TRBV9,TGTGCCAGCAGCGCCGGAACAGGGGCTGGGGCCAACGTCCTGACTTTC,CASSAGTGAGANVLTF
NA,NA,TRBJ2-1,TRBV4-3,TGCGCCAGCAGCTCACTACTAAGGGGCAAGCAGTTCTTC,CASSSLLRGKQFF
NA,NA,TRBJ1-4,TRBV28,TGTGCCAGCAGGCCAAAACAGGGAGAAAAACTGTTTTTT,CASRPKQGEKLFF
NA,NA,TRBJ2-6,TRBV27,TGTGCCAGCAGTCTGCGGGGCACGACAGGGAGAACATCTGGGGCCAACGTCCTGACTTTC,CASSLRGTTGRTSGANVLTF
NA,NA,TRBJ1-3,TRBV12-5,TGTGCTAGTGGTTTGGGCAGGGTATCTGGAAACACCATATATTTT,CASGLGRVSGNTIYF
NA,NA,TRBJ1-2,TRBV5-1,TGCGCCAGCAGCTTCGACAAGTTCTATGGCTACACCTTC,CASSFDKFYGYTF
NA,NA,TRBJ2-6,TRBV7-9,TGTGCCAGCACCGCCAGCGGAGGATCTGGGGCCAACGTCCTGACTTTC,CASTASGGSGANVLTF
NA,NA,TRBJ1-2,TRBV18,TGTGCCAGCTCACCTGCTGCAGAAAACTATGGCTACACCTTC,CASSPAAENYGYTF
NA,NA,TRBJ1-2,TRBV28,TGTGCCAGCAGTAGAAAGCAGGGGCACTATGGCTACACCTTC,CASSRKQGHYGYTF
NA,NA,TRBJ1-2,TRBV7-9,TGTGCCAGCAGCTTTGGGGCAGCAAGCCCATATGGCTACACCTTC,CASSFGAASPYGYTF
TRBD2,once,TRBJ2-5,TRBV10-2,TGCGCCAGCTCTGGGCTAGCGGGAGTGGAAGAGACCCAGTACTTC,CASSGLAGVEETQYF
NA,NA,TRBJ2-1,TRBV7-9,TGTGCCAGCAGCTTACGACAAAGGGGTCGCCACAATGAGCAGTTCTTC,CASSLRQRGRHNEQFF
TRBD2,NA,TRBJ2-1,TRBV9,TGTGCCAGCAGCGTAAGGCGGGAGGGCGGCTATGAGCAGTTCTTC,CASSVRREGGYEQFF
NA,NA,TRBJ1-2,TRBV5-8,TGTGCCAGCAGCTTGGTCCGGGACTCCTATGGCTACACCTTC,CASSLVRDSYGYTF
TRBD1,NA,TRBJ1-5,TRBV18,TGTGCCAGCTCAGCACAGGGGAAAGATCAGCCCCAGCATTTT,CASSAQGKDQPQHF
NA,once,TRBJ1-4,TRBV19,TGTGCCAGCTCCGGGACTTACACGAGTTTGGTCGAGAATGAAAAACTGTTTTTT,CASSGTYTSLVENEKLFF
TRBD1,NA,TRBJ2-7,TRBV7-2,TGTGCCAGCAGCTTAGCGGGGACAGGGCCCTACGAGCAGTACTTC,CASSLAGTGPYEQYF
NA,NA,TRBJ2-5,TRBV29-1,TGCAGCGTTGGGGTACAGGGATTAGAGACCCAGTACTTC,CSVGVQGLETQYF
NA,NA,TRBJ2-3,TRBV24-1,TGTGCCACCAGTGATTTCCCAGGGACTGGCACAGATACGCAGTATTTT,CATSDFPGTGTDTQYF
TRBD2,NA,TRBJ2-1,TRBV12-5,TGTGCTAGTGCCTCGGGGGGGGCGGGAGTGAACAATGAGCAGTTCTTC,CASASGGAGVNNEQFF
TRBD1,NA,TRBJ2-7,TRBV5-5,TGTGCCAGCAGCCCACTACCGCCGACAGGGGGCAGGGCTGGGTACGAGCAGTACTTC,CASSPLPPTGGRAGYEQYF
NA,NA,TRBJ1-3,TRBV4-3,TGCGCCAGCAGCCAAGATTGGGCGGGGGCCAGAAACACCATATATTTT,CASSQDWAGARNTIYF
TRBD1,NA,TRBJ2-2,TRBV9,TGTGCCAGCAGCGTACAGGGGGCGGACACCGGGGAGCTGTTTTTT,CASSVQGADTGELFF
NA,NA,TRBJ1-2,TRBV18,TGTGCCAGCTCACCAATTGATACGGACTATGGCTACACCTTC,CASSPIDTDYGYTF
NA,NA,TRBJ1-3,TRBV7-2,TGTGCCAGCAGCTTTGGGGGGGCTGGAAACACCATATATTTT,CASSFGGAGNTIYF
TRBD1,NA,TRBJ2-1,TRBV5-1,TGCGCCAGCAGCTTGCGGCCAGGGGGCGATGAGCAGTTCTTC,CASSLRPGGDEQFF
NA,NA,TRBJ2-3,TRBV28,TGTGCCAGCAGTGGAGAGGGCACAGATACGCAGTATTTT,CASSGEGTDTQYF